This T cell receptor beta chain comes out of a study of control samples from healthy donors and cancer patients. Profiling relied on immunoSEQ multiplex PCR, and the TCRdb table lists in-frame clones only, not all of them. The sample gives about 76,000 clones, roughly nine tenths of which show up once; over 9% is in the top ten. CDR1 KGHSH and CDR2 LQKENI come from the germline V gene. There are 16 residues in the CDR3. V shed 4 bases and J 4 bases; nucleotides not matched to a gene: 9. The sequenced sample consisted of PBMCs. The source is a woman aged 45-65 years with colorectal cancer. The rearrangement uses TRBV18 and TRBJ2-3; 9 positions match TRBD1. The CDR3 protein is CASSRLTGGLADTQYF. DNA for the CDR3: TGTGCCAGCTCACGGTTGACAGGGGGGTTGGCAGATACGCAGTATTTT.